The entry below describes one TCR beta chain. Antigen specificity is unknown. Extraction of RNA preceded its reverse transcription into cDNA, which served as the sequencing template. Profiling relied on immunoSEQ multiplex PCR, and the TCRdb table lists in-frame clones only, not all of them. This table has more than 11,000 clones, approximately 53% appearing once. The CDR3 contains 17 residues. V was pared by 2 bases and J by 5 bases, with 9 bases of the junction left unmatched. CDR1 and CDR2 (germline): MNHEY, SMNVEV (reference sequence). CD4+ cells underwent sorting into CD25+CD127- cells for about 5 patients. Specimens obtained from alopecia areata patients comprised lesional scalp punch biopsies and peripheral blood. Separation by sorting yielded CD4+ and CD8+ T cells from PBMCs. This sample is part of a study of CD8+ T cells in alopecia areata. Study-level results: Higher clonality and more expanded CD8+ clones appeared in lesional than normal scalp.

The origin of this receptor is a human donor with alopecia areata. The sample taken for sequencing was CD4+ Tregs sorted from blood. This rearrangement joins TRBV27 to TRBJ2-5; 12 positions agree with TRBD2. The CDR3 region is CASSLKASGRAGETQYF. In DNA, the CDR3 is TGTGCCAGCAGTTTAAAGGCTAGCGGGAGGGCGGGGGAGACCCAGTACTTC.